Below, 29 T cell receptor beta chains from the same sample are listed, as sequenced in a study of blood T cell repertoires in COVID-19. Assay: immunoSEQ multiplex PCR; the TCRdb copy retains only in-frame clones and omits some. Here the sample spans 280,000 or so clones, 85% being singletons. The sequenced sample consisted of PBMCs or T cells enriched from blood (not recorded which). These receptors came from a woman aged 50 to 60 who had recovered from COVID-19.

V gene TRBV2 combines with J gene TRBJ2-2; the D gene is possibly TRBD2 (5 bases). Trimming took 6 bases from V and 5 from J, leaving 13 bases between them. This CDR3 is 14 amino acids long. Per germline, CDR1 SNHLY and CDR2 FYNNEI. CDR3 bases: TGTGCCAGCAGGATGGAGGTTCGGACCGGGGAGCTGTTTTTT. This encodes CASRMEVRTGELFF.

The genes are TRBV4-1 and TRBJ1-1; D unresolved. With 4 bases removed from V and 4 bases from J, the gap between germline ends came to 10 bases. Germline CDR1 reads MGHRA; CDR2 reads YSYEKL. The CDR3 runs 13 residues. CDR3 loop: CASSPGLSTEAFF. The CDR3 DNA reads TGCGCCAGCAGCCCCGGTCTAAGCACTGAAGCTTTCTTT.

V usage is TRBV27 and J usage is TRBJ1-5, with a tentative D call TRBD1 (6 bases). V lost 1 base and J 5 bases, leaving 18 bases between the germline ends. CDR3 length: 17 residues. Germline V gene data show CDR1 as MNHEY and CDR2 as SMNVEV (reference sequence). The CDR3 sequence: CASSLFGRGQGYQPQHF. CDR3 DNA: TGTGCCAGCAGTTTATTCGGCCGAGGCCAGGGGTATCAGCCCCAGCATTTT.

This sequence joins TRBV5-4 and TRBJ2-1; D is perhaps TRBD2 (6 bases). Germline values: CDR1 SGHNT, CDR2 YYREEE (reference sequence). The V end was cut by 4 bases, the J end by 0 bases, with 14 bases between. The CDR3 has 16 amino acids. This CDR3 is CASSPADYSSYNEQFF. The CDR3 DNA sequence: TGTGCCAGCAGCCCCGCGGACTATAGCTCCTACAATGAGCAGTTCTTC.

This chain joins TRBV5-1 and TRBJ1-1; TRBD1 might be the D (6 bases). Germline CDR1 reads SGHRS; CDR2 reads YFSETQ. V was shortened by 7 bases and J by 0 bases, with 10 bases between the two germline ends. The CDR3 extends over 13 amino acids. CDR3 amino acids: CASRGDMNTEAFF. The CDR3, as DNA: TGCGCCAGCCGTGGGGACATGAACACTGAAGCTTTCTTT.

This chain connects TRBV29-1 to TRBJ2-2; D possibly corresponds to TRBD2 (5 bases). V shed 6 bases and J shed 7 bases, with 12 bases lying between them. Germline values: CDR1 SQVTM, CDR2 ANQGSEA. The CDR3 is 12 residues long. The DNA for the CDR3 is TGCAGCGTCCGGCTAGGGAGCGGGGAGCTGTTTTTT. Translated: CSVRLGSGELFF.

The gene calls are TRBV5-6 and TRBJ1-1; D might be TRBD1 (5 bases). CDR3 length equals 15 residues. Germline CDR1 and CDR2: SGHDT and YYEEEE. V lost 0 bases to trimming and J lost 2 bases, with 11 bases between them. The CDR3: CASSLVGRDNTEAFF. CDR3 DNA sequence: TGTGCCAGCAGCTTGGTAGGCAGGGATAACACTGAAGCTTTCTTT.

CDR3 residues: CASSPTGTGNTIYF. The DNA for the CDR3 is TGTGCCAGCAGCCCGACAGGGACTGGAAACACCATATATTTT. The rearrangement uses TRBV7-9 and TRBJ1-3; 7 bases are shared with TRBD1. The CDR3 length is 14 residues. The junction had 3 bases not matched to a gene; V was cut back by 5 bases and J by 2 bases. Germline CDR1 and CDR2: SEHNR and FQNEAQ (reference sequence).

V is TRBV19 and J is TRBJ1-5; D gene unclear. V dropped 2 bases and J dropped 0 bases, with 14 bases sitting between them. CDR1 and CDR2 (germline): LNHDA, SQIVND (reference sequence). The CDR3 runs 17 residues. The CDR3: CASSIINREYSNQPQHF. CDR3 coding DNA: TGTGCCAGTAGTATAATAAACCGGGAGTATAGCAATCAGCCCCAGCATTTT.

The CDR3 loop is CASSESGGMNTEAFF. The DNA of the CDR3 is TGCGCCAGCAGTGAGTCGGGAGGGATGAACACTGAAGCTTTCTTT. This chain uses TRBV10-2 with TRBJ1-1; D gene unclear. V was pared by 0 bases and J by 0 bases, with 8 bases between. The CDR3 runs 15 residues. Germline V gives CDR1 WSHSY, CDR2 SAAADI.

A few counts support this clone. This chain connects TRBV24-1 to TRBJ2-5, with 8 bases identical to TRBD1. Germline CDR1 and CDR2: KGHDR and SFDVKD. With V trimmed by 4 bases and J by 0 bases, 6 bases remained unmatched. The CDR3 runs 16 residues. CDR3 sequence reads: CATSEMTGAHQETQYF. Written as DNA, the CDR3 is TGTGCCACCAGTGAGATGACAGGGGCCCACCAAGAGACCCAGTACTTC.

The V gene is TRBV9, the J gene TRBJ1-1, with a tentative D call TRBD1 (5 bases). From germline, CDR1 is SGDLS and CDR2 YYNGEE. Trimming took 4 bases from V and 3 from J, leaving 10 bases between them. The CDR3 is 13 amino acids. CDR3 sequence reads: CASSPGVDTEAFF. CDR3 DNA: TGTGCCAGCAGCCCGGGGGTGGACACTGAAGCTTTCTTT.

The chain couples TRBV5-4 to TRBJ1-2, with TRBD1 identical over 7 bases. This CDR3 spans 12 amino acids. The V and J ends lost 5 bases and 8 bases, in that order; junction bases with no gene match: 6. Germline V gene lookup returns CDR1 SGHNT and CDR2 YYREEE (reference sequence). The CDR3 here is CASRSTGRGYTF. For the CDR3, the DNA is TGTGCCAGCAGATCGACAGGGCGGGGCTACACCTTC.

The chain has TRBV7-2 and TRBJ2-7; the match to TRBD1 covers 7 bases. Germline CDR1 SGHTA, CDR2 FQGNSA. V lost 6 bases, J lost 1 base, and 6 bases stayed unmatched. This CDR3 contains 14 residues. The CDR3, as DNA: TGTGCCAGCAGTCCGACAGGGTCGTCCTACGAGCAGTACTTC. Translation: CASSPTGSSYEQYF.

The V gene is TRBV19, the J gene TRBJ2-7; 8 bases are shared with TRBD2. This CDR3 region has 14 residues. V trimming: 4 bases; J trimming: 1 base; junction bases outside the gene matches: 3. The germline CDR1 and CDR2 sequences are LNHDA and SQIVND (reference sequence). CDR3 amino acids: CASSRLARSYEQYF. DNA of the CDR3: TGTGCCAGTAGTAGACTAGCGCGTTCCTACGAGCAGTACTTC.

The chain has TRBV5-6 and TRBJ1-6; TRBD1 might be the D (6 bases). CDR3 size: 18 residues. Germline CDR1 and CDR2: SGHDT and YYEEEE. The V end lost 0 bases, the J end lost 0 bases, and 13 bases lay between the germline ends. CDR3 in DNA: TGTGCCAGCAGCTTGGGCCCGAAGGGGGTCTCCTATAATTCACCCCTCCACTTT. This codes for CASSLGPKGVSYNSPLHF.

This chain uses TRBV16 with TRBJ1-5, with no clear D. Deletions cut 3 bases from V and 5 bases from J, with 8 bases between. Germline CDR1 is KGHSY and CDR2 is FQNENV. This CDR3 is built from 13 residues. The CDR3 coding sequence is TGTGCCAGCAGCCAGAGCCGGGATCAGCCCCAGCATTTT. Amino acid sequence: CASSQSRDQPQHF. The entire variable domain, with the rest obtained from reference TRBV16 and TRBJ1-5, is as follows: GEEVAQTPKHLVRGEGQKAKLYCAPIKGHSYVFWYQQVLKNEFKFLISFQNENVFDETGMPKERFSAKCLPNSPCSLEIQATKLEDSAVYFCASSQSRDQPQHFGDGTRLSIL.

The chain joins TRBV30 to TRBJ2-1, with TRBD2 matching over 8 bases. The CDR3 totals 15 residues. Germline V gene sequence: CDR1 GTSNPN, CDR2 SVGIG (reference sequence). V shed 0 bases and J 4 bases; nucleotides not matched to a gene: 5. The CDR3 is CAWSVGSGTYNEQFF. CDR3 bases: TGTGCCTGGAGTGTAGGTAGCGGGACTTACAATGAGCAGTTCTTC.

V usage is TRBV11-2 and J usage is TRBJ1-2, with D perhaps matching TRBD1 (6 bases). The V end lost 10 bases, the J end lost 4 bases, and 19 bases lay between the germline ends. From germline, CDR1 is SGHAT and CDR2 FQNNGV. This CDR3 has 14 residues. CDR3 in DNA: TGTGCCATCGGAATGGACGGGGGGCCCTATGGCTACACCTTC. Amino acids: CAIGMDGGPYGYTF.

The genes are TRBV10-1 and TRBJ2-2; tentative D call: TRBD1 (6 bases). Trimming removed 4 bases at V and 4 bases at J, with 10 bases between. Per the germline V gene, CDR1 is WNHNN and CDR2 is SYGVQD (reference sequence). CDR3 size: 14 residues. CDR3 sequence reads: CASSVLRGTGELFF. CDR3 in DNA: TGCGCCAGCAGTGTCCTCAGGGGCACCGGGGAGCTGTTTTTT.

The rearrangement links TRBV30 to TRBJ2-7; TRBD2 matches at 7 bases. Germline loops: CDR1 GTSNPN, CDR2 SVGIG (reference sequence). J was trimmed by 5 bases and V by 5 bases; bases with no gene match: 6. This CDR3 is built from 12 residues. This CDR3 is CAWGLVLNEQYF. The CDR3 DNA reads TGTGCCTGGGGACTAGTCCTCAACGAGCAGTACTTC.

This chain uses TRBV6-5 with TRBJ1-2, with D tentatively TRBD1 (5 bases). Trimming took 8 bases from V and 0 from J, leaving 16 bases between them. The CDR3 is 15 amino acids. Germline V gene lookup returns CDR1 MNHEY and CDR2 SVGAGI. CDR3 in amino acids: CASGGTRVSNYGYTF. The CDR3 bases are TGTGCCAGCGGGGGGACGAGGGTTTCTAACTATGGCTACACCTTC.

V and J are TRBV9 and TRBJ1-2, with 8 bases fitting TRBD1. CDR3 length: 16 amino acids. Germline lookup yields CDR1 SGDLS and CDR2 YYNGEE. The J segment lost 1 base and the V segment lost 0 bases, leaving 5 bases of the junction unmatched. The CDR3 DNA reads as TGTGCCAGCAGCGTAGGGCAGGGGGCGAGTAACTATGGCTACACCTTC. Its translation is CASSVGQGASNYGYTF.

This clone was recorded only once. The V gene is TRBV24-1, the J gene TRBJ2-3; a weak D match, TRBD1 (5 bases). From germline, CDR1 is KGHDR and CDR2 SFDVKD. This CDR3 contains 14 residues. The germline V and J ends were trimmed by 3 bases and 0 bases, with 6 bases remaining between them. This CDR3 is CATSDGASTDTQYF. In DNA form, the CDR3 reads TGTGCCACCAGTGATGGGGCTAGCACAGATACGCAGTATTTT.

V gene TRBV12-3 or TRBV12-4 combines with J gene TRBJ1-1; D remains unclear. V dropped 6 bases and J dropped 4 bases, with 12 bases sitting between them. CDR3 length: 13 residues. This chain's CDR3 is CASSLSLRTEAFF. Here the CDR3 DNA reads TGTGCCAGCAGCCTTAGCCTTCGCACTGAAGCTTTCTTT.

This clone occurred a few times. The J gene is TRBJ2-3, the V gene TRBV29-1; 8 bases map to TRBD2. J gave up 6 bases and V 4 bases, and 24 bases lay outside the gene matches. The length of the CDR3 is 19 residues. Germline CDR1 and CDR2: SQVTM and ANQGSEA. The DNA for the CDR3 is TGCAGCGTTGCCGGGTCCATGTACGGAGCGGGAGCTCGGGTGGATACGCAGTATTTT. As protein: CSVAGSMYGAGARVDTQYF.

The chain combines TRBV7-9 with TRBJ1-6, with D possibly matching TRBD1 (5 bases). CDR3 length: 13 amino acids. Trimming cost V 3 bases and J 7 bases, with 7 bases left between them. CDR1 and CDR2 from the germline V gene are SEHNR and FQNEAQ (reference sequence). The CDR3 nucleotides are TGTGCCAGCAGCTTGGGACTCAATTCACCCCTCCACTTT. Translating gives CASSLGLNSPLHF. The full variable domain, rest sourced from reference TRBV7-9 and TRBJ1-6, is DTGVSQNPRHKITKRGQNVTFRCDPISEHNRLYWYRQTLGQGPEFLTYFQNEAQLEKSRLLSDRFSAERPKGSFSTLEIQRTEQGDSAMYLCASSLGLNSPLHFGNGTRLTVT.

The sample holds a few counts of this clone. The chain is built from TRBV19 and TRBJ1-5; D may be TRBD1 (6 bases). CDR1 LNHDA and CDR2 SQIVND come from the germline V gene (reference sequence). CDR3 size: 17 residues. Trimming took off 9 bases at V and 3 bases at J, with 24 bases between the two ends. For the CDR3, the DNA is TGTGCCAGCCAACACAGCAAAAGGGGGGGTATCAATCAGCCCCAGCATTTT. Translating gives CASQHSKRGGINQPQHF.

The rearrangement links TRBV5-1 to TRBJ2-3, with D perhaps matching TRBD2 (5 bases). Trimming took 0 bases from V and 5 from J, leaving 10 bases between them. CDR1 and CDR2 from the germline V gene are SGHRS and YFSETQ. This CDR3 contains 14 residues. The CDR3 nucleotides read TGCGCCAGCAGCTTGGAAGGGAGTGAAGATACGCAGTATTTT. Its translation: CASSLEGSEDTQYF.